This T cell receptor beta chain originates from a study of memory CD4+ T cells and cytomegalovirus serostatus. In the study overall: Donors were healthy Belgian adults, under ten CMV seropositive and 20 to 25 seronegative.

Single viable CD3+CD4+CD8-CD45RO+ cells were sorted as the memory CD4+ T cells. Per the study methods: Out-of-frame sequences were removed, leaving 2 million or so distinct TCRbeta sequences. TCRdb keeps only in-frame clones here, not all; method: immunoSEQ multiplex PCR. Clonal size and the V and J genes are those of that table, whereas D and trimming came from the DNA. The table has some 45,000 clones, approximately 81% seen once. The CDR3 totals 13 residues. CDR1 is SGHTA and CDR2 is FQGNSA in the germline V gene. Trimming stripped 1 base from V and 8 bases from J, with 9 bases between. The sequenced sample was memory CD4+ T cells from blood. V usage is TRBV7-2 and J usage is TRBJ2-1; no firm D call. This sequence was found in an adult in good health and CMV-seropositive. Here the CDR3 DNA reads TGTGCCAGCAGCTTAGATCCCGAGGATGAGCAGTTCTTC. This sequence encodes CASSLDPEDEQFF. Full variable domain (outside the CDR3, taken from reference TRBV7-2 and TRBJ2-1): GAGVSQSPSNKVTEKGKDVELRCDPISGHTALYWYRQSLGQGLEFLIYFQGNSAPDKSGLPSDRFSAERTGGSVSTLTIQRTQQEDSAVYLCASSLDPEDEQFFGPGTRLTVL.